The 5 T cell receptor beta chains presented below share a single source sample, sequenced in a study of blood T cell repertoires in COVID-19. Assay: immunoSEQ multiplex PCR; the TCRdb copy retains only in-frame clones and omits some. The sample holds some 200,000 clones, around nine tenths seen once. Sequencing was done on a sample of peripheral blood. All receptors come from a man aged 65 to 79 with acute or convalescent COVID-19.

This clone occurred once. J is TRBJ2-4 and V is TRBV6-5; possible D gene TRBD1, 5 bases. The CDR3 has 13 residues. The V end lost 5 bases, the J end lost 6 bases, and 11 bases lay between the germline ends. Per the germline V gene, CDR1 is MNHEY and CDR2 is SVGAGI. The CDR3: CASSIRQINIQYF. In DNA, the CDR3 is TGTGCCAGCAGTATACGACAGATAAACATTCAGTACTTC.

The V gene is TRBV5-1, the J gene TRBJ2-5; D might be TRBD1 (6 bases). CDR1 is SGHRS and CDR2 is YFSETQ in the germline V gene. The CDR3 is 14 residues long. With 2 bases removed from V and 2 bases from J, the gap between germline ends came to 10 bases. CDR3 sequence reads: CASSFFRGQETQYF. CDR3 nucleotides: TGCGCCAGCAGCTTTTTCAGGGGTCAAGAGACCCAGTACTTC.

The chain links TRBV11-3 to TRBJ2-1; TRBD1 aligns across 12 bases. The CDR3 length is 17 residues. Germline V gene sequence: CDR1 SGHNT, CDR2 YENEEA. V lost 3 bases and J lost 8; bases outside the gene matches: 11. The CDR3 spells CASSLGPLGTGGDEQFF. The DNA of the CDR3 is TGTGCCAGCAGCTTGGGACCCCTCGGGACAGGGGGCGATGAGCAGTTCTTC.

The rearrangement links TRBV6-2 or TRBV6-3 to TRBJ1-1; D perhaps matches TRBD1 (5 bases). Trimming pared 3 bases from V and 3 bases from J, leaving 11 bases between. From germline, CDR1 is MNHEY and CDR2 SVGEGT. The CDR3 runs 14 residues. CDR3 nucleotides: TGTGCCAGCAGTTATTGGCAGGGCGACACTGAAGCTTTCTTT. This sequence encodes CASSYWQGDTEAFF.

The V and J genes are TRBV2 and TRBJ1-1, with TRBD1 as a possible D gene (5 bases). CDR1 and CDR2 (germline): SNHLY, FYNNEI. There are 15 residues in the CDR3. V was clipped by 4 bases and J by 1 base, with 13 bases between them. The CDR3 region is CASSVQGAQNTEAFF. The CDR3 DNA follows: TGTGCCAGCAGTGTCCAAGGGGCACAGAACACTGAAGCTTTCTTT.